This T cell receptor beta chain derives from a study of cytomegalovirus exposure and HLA in healthy donors. The study ran its PCR with 60 Vbeta and 13 Jbeta primers. TCRdb's copy holds only in-frame clones and misses some; the assay was immunoSEQ multiplex PCR. The sample has about 150,000 clones; over 65% are singletons. V was cut by 5 bases and J by 10 bases, with 15 bases left in between. This CDR3 spans 13 amino acids. The germline gives CDR1 MNHNY, CDR2 SVGAGI (reference sequence). The sample consisted of PBMCs. The chain combines TRBV6-6 with TRBJ2-1, with a weak D call TRBD2 (5 bases). The clonotype comes from a middle-aged woman in good health and CMV-seronegative. The CDR3 loop is CASSDPGVREQFF. CDR3 nucleotides: TGTGCCAGCAGTGACCCCGGGGTGAGGGAGCAGTTCTTC.